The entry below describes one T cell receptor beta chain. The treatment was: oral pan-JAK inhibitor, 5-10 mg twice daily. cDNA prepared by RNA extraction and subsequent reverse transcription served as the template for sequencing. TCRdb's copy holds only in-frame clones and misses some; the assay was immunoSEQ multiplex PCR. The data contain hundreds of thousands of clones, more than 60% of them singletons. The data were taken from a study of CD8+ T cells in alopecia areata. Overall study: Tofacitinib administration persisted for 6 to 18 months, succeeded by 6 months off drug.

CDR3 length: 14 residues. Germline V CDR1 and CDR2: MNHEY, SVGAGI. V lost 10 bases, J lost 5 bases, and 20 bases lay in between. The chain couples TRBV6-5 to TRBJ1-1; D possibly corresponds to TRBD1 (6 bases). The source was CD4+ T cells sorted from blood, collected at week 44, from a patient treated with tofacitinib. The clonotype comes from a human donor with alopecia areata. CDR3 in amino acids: CATIGGGGWTEAFF. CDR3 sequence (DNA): TGTGCCACCATAGGGGGAGGGGGTTGGACTGAAGCTTTCTTT.